This TCR beta chain appears in the sequencing data of a study of beta chain features in type 1 diabetes. Study-level information: 107,917,701 sorted cells were examined across all samples. Study-wide points: Across all four CD4+ subsets, people with type 1 diabetes showed modestly shorter TCRB CDR3s.

Purity of each sorted population was above 95%. Sequenced material consisted of expressed TCRB transcripts (all of the isolated RNA was reverse transcribed). Stem cell-like memory T cell samples yielded roughly 1.01 million reads on average. Clones were sequenced by immunoSEQ multiplex PCR, and TCRdb holds only the in-frame ones, with some missing. The sample shows more than 15,000 clones, 45% to 65% of them seen only once. In the case of this clone: Antigen: not known.

The V gene lost 2 bases and the J gene lost 4 bases, with 12 bases spanning the gap. This CDR3 is 15 amino acids long. Germline lookup yields CDR1 LNHDA and CDR2 SQIVND (reference sequence). This sequence joins TRBV19 and TRBJ2-1; D remains unclear. Specimen: stem cell memory CD4+ T cells from blood. This receptor was obtained from a woman aged 18-35 years in good health. The CDR3 sequence is CASSIFLGGYNEQFF. DNA for the CDR3: TGTGCCAGTAGTATATTCCTAGGCGGTTACAATGAGCAGTTCTTC.